These 23 T cell receptor beta chains share one sample of origin, sequenced in a study of cytomegalovirus exposure and HLA in healthy donors. The PCR employed 60 Vbeta primers together with 13 Jbeta primers. Profiled with immunoSEQ multiplex PCR; TCRdb holds only in-frame clones, not every one. The data contain some 190,000 clones, 75% to 90% of them singletons. Sequenced: PBMCs. Every receptor here comes from a woman aged 25 to 45 in good health and CMV-seronegative.

The CDR3 protein is CASSLGQIGGYTF. As DNA, the CDR3 is TGTGCCAGCAGTTTAGGGCAGATAGGTGGCTACACCTTC. The genes are TRBV27 and TRBJ1-2; D unclear. The CDR3 is 13 amino acids. CDR1 MNHEY and CDR2 SMNVEV come from the germline V gene (reference sequence). V was clipped by 2 bases and J by 7 bases, with 11 bases between them.

This clone was seen more than once but under ten times. CDR3 nucleotides: TGTGCCAGCGGATCTACTCGGACAGGGGTAACTACCGGGGAGCTGTTTTTT. It specifies CASGSTRTGVTTGELFF. The V gene is TRBV28, the J gene TRBJ2-2; 9 nucleotides agree with TRBD1. V gave up 8 bases and J gave up 5 bases; unmatched junction bases: 15. This CDR3 is built from 17 residues. The germline V gene encodes CDR1 MDHEN and CDR2 SYDVKM. The whole variable domain, remainder taken from reference TRBV28 and TRBJ2-2, is DVKVTQSSRYLVKRTGEKVFLECVQDMDHENMFWYRQDPGLGLRLIYFSYDVKMKEKGDIPEGYSVSREKKERFSLILESASTNQTSMYLCASGSTRTGVTTGELFFGEGSRLTVL.

The V gene is TRBV25-1, the J gene TRBJ2-7, with a tentative D call TRBD2 (7 bases). V was cut by 2 bases and J by 4 bases, with 18 bases left in between. The CDR3 extends over 16 amino acids. Per germline, CDR1 MGHDK and CDR2 SYGVNS. Here the CDR3 DNA reads TGTGCCAGCAGTGAAGGGGGGGCGGGAGCTGCGTACGAGCAGTACTTC. Encoded protein: CASSEGGAGAAYEQYF.

This sequence joins TRBV19 and TRBJ2-4; possible D gene TRBD1, 5 bases. Germline loops: CDR1 LNHDA, CDR2 SQIVND (reference sequence). The CDR3 totals 17 residues. V was trimmed by 3 bases and J by 0 bases, leaving 15 bases between them. The CDR3 DNA reads as TGTGCCAGTAGTATTACCCAGACAGATCTAGCCAAAAACATTCAGTACTTC. As protein: CASSITQTDLAKNIQYF.

The chain links TRBV11-2 to TRBJ2-7; 7 bases are a match to TRBD1. The germline CDR1 and CDR2 sequences are SGHAT and FQNNGV. This CDR3 is 13 amino acids long. Trimming cost V 5 bases and J 3 bases; bases outside gene matches: 4. The CDR3 is CASSTGQRYEQYF. The CDR3 region has the DNA TGTGCCAGCAGCACGGGACAGCGCTACGAGCAGTACTTC.

CDR3 in amino acids: CASSQVFSWTGPNEKLFF. The CDR3 bases are TGCGCCAGCAGCCAAGTTTTTTCATGGACAGGGCCTAATGAAAAACTGTTTTTT. The rearrangement joins TRBV4-1 to TRBJ1-4; 8 nucleotides align to TRBD1. CDR3 size: 18 residues. Per the germline V gene, CDR1 is MGHRA and CDR2 is YSYEKL. The V and J ends lost 1 base and 3 bases, in that order; junction bases with no gene match: 10.

The chain recombines TRBV27 with TRBJ2-5; 11 nucleotides agree with TRBD1. Looked up from germline, CDR1 is MNHEY and CDR2 is SMNVEV (reference sequence). The CDR3 has 16 residues. V dropped 7 bases and J dropped 4; count of bases not matched to a gene: 11. DNA for the CDR3: TGTGCCAGCAAAAATAGGGGGACAGGGGGGCCAGAGACCCAGTACTTC. Residues: CASKNRGTGGPETQYF.

The rearrangement joins TRBV20-1 to TRBJ1-2; D unresolved. V was pared by 3 bases and J by 7 bases, with 3 bases between. The length of the CDR3 is 9 residues. Germline loops: CDR1 DFQATT, CDR2 SNEGSKA (reference sequence). This chain's CDR3 is CSARAGYTF. CDR3 sequence (DNA): TGCAGTGCTAGGGCTGGCTACACCTTC.

The chain joins TRBV27 to TRBJ2-7; weak D call: TRBD2 (5 bases). The CDR3 runs to 13 residues. Germline V gene lookup returns CDR1 MNHEY and CDR2 SMNVEV (reference sequence). Trimming shortened V by 4 bases and J by 1 base, and 8 bases separated the two germline ends. The CDR3 bases are TGTGCCAGCAGTTATCGGGGATCCTACGAGCAGTACTTC. Its translation is CASSYRGSYEQYF.

This rearrangement joins TRBV7-3 to TRBJ1-2; 7 nucleotides match TRBD1. With 5 bases clipped from V and 4 bases from J, the junction kept 13 bases outside the gene matches. CDR1 and CDR2 from the germline V gene are SGHTA and FQGTGA. This CDR3 is built from 16 residues. Written as DNA, the CDR3 is TGTGCCAGCAGCCCCCGCCCGGGGACAGACCCCTATGGCTACACCTTC. Its protein product is CASSPRPGTDPYGYTF.

The chain recombines TRBV28 with TRBJ1-2, with 8 bases matching TRBD1. The germline CDR1 and CDR2 sequences are MDHEN and SYDVKM. The CDR3 has 15 amino acids. Unmatched junction bases numbered 4, after V lost 2 bases and J lost 2 bases. CDR3 DNA: TGTGCCAGCAGTTTAACAGGGGGGTTAAACTATGGCTACACCTTC. Protein: CASSLTGGLNYGYTF.

This chain links TRBV7-2 with TRBJ2-2; 8 bases map to TRBD2. The CDR3 covers 16 residues. The germline CDR1 and CDR2 sequences are SGHTA and FQGNSA. V trimming: 3 bases; J trimming: 4 bases; junction bases outside the gene matches: 7. The CDR3 coding sequence is TGTGCCAGCAGCTTTAGTGGGACTAGGGGCACCGGGGAGCTGTTTTTT. It yields the protein CASSFSGTRGTGELFF.

This chain connects TRBV28 to TRBJ2-5; D gene unclear. Per the germline V gene, CDR1 is MDHEN and CDR2 is SYDVKM. Trimming removed 3 bases from V and 5 bases from J, with 13 bases in between. The CDR3 consists of 14 residues. CDR3 loop: CASSFFPPGETQYF. For the CDR3, the DNA is TGTGCCAGCAGTTTCTTCCCGCCAGGCGAGACCCAGTACTTC.

The gene calls are TRBV27 and TRBJ2-5, with TRBD2 as a possible D gene (6 bases). The CDR3 is 14 amino acids. Trimming took 3 bases from V and 5 from J, leaving 13 bases between them. Germline assignment: CDR1 MNHEY and CDR2 SMNVEV (reference sequence). The CDR3 coding sequence is TGTGCCAGCAGTTTTGGGGGGAGCGGGGAGACCCAGTACTTC. It translates to CASSFGGSGETQYF.

V is TRBV27 and J is TRBJ2-1; the match to TRBD2 covers 10 bases. Per germline, CDR1 MNHEY and CDR2 SMNVEV (reference sequence). The CDR3 is 15 amino acids. Trimming cost V 5 bases and J 5 bases; bases outside gene matches: 6. The CDR3 region is CASSPRGTSDNEQFF. The CDR3 DNA reads as TGTGCCAGCAGTCCCCGGGGGACTAGCGACAATGAGCAGTTCTTC.

The chain uses TRBV15 and TRBJ2-1; 14 bases fit TRBD2. This CDR3 region has 17 residues. Trimming cost V 5 bases and J 8 bases; bases outside gene matches: 11. In germline, CDR1 is LNHNV, CDR2 YYDKDF (reference sequence). The CDR3 is CATSGGGTSGSLYEQFF. Here the CDR3 DNA reads TGTGCCACCAGCGGGGGCGGGACTAGCGGGAGTCTCTATGAGCAGTTCTTC.

The V and J genes are TRBV2 and TRBJ1-1; a possible D gene is TRBD1 (5 bases). V gave up 4 bases and J gave up 1 base, with 7 bases separating them. The CDR3 sequence is 13 residues long. Per the germline V gene, CDR1 is SNHLY and CDR2 is FYNNEI. CDR3 region: CASSAQENTEAFF. The CDR3 nucleotides read TGTGCCAGCAGTGCACAGGAGAACACTGAAGCTTTCTTT.

The CDR3 protein is CASSLDGTSFWELFF. CDR3 in DNA: TGCGCCAGCAGCTTGGATGGGACTAGCTTCTGGGAGCTGTTTTTT. V is TRBV5-1 and J is TRBJ2-2, with 9 bases identical to TRBD2. The CDR3 sequence is 15 residues long. The germline V gene encodes CDR1 SGHRS and CDR2 YFSETQ. V lost 0 bases to trimming and J lost 9 bases; unmatched junction nucleotides: 6.

The rearrangement links TRBV28 to TRBJ2-5, with 11 bases matching TRBD1. The CDR3 spans 16 residues. V lost 4 bases and J lost 2; bases outside the gene matches: 6. Germline-derived CDR1 and CDR2 are MDHEN and SYDVKM. CDR3 in DNA: TGTGCCAGCAGTTCCCCCGGGACAGGGGGACAAGAGACCCAGTACTTC. This translates into CASSSPGTGGQETQYF.

The chain joins TRBV28 to TRBJ1-2; TRBD1 might be the D (5 bases). CDR3 length equals 14 residues. The germline V gene encodes CDR1 MDHEN and CDR2 SYDVKM. Trimming pared 1 base from V and 4 bases from J, leaving 10 bases between. In DNA form, the CDR3 reads TGTGCCAGCAGTTTATTAAGGGGCAGCTATGGCTACACCTTC. Amino acid sequence: CASSLLRGSYGYTF.

As DNA, the CDR3 is TGCGCCAGCAGCCTGGAGGTAGGGGGCGCGAACACCGGGGAGCTGTTTTTT. It specifies CASSLEVGGANTGELFF. The chain has TRBV5-1 and TRBJ2-2, with 7 bases matching TRBD1. This CDR3 comprises 17 residues. J lost 0 bases, V lost 4 bases, and 9 bases had no gene match. In germline, CDR1 is SGHRS, CDR2 YFSETQ.

Here the CDR3 DNA reads TGTGCCAGCAGTTTAGCAGGGTGGGAGGCAAAACTGTTTTTT. Its protein product is CASSLAGWEAKLFF. The chain couples TRBV28 to TRBJ1-4; D is possibly TRBD1 (5 bases). This CDR3 has 14 amino acids. V was pared by 2 bases and J by 10 bases, with 14 bases between. CDR1 and CDR2 (germline): MDHEN, SYDVKM.

In its sample, this clone was seen a few times. The V call is TRBV28, the J call TRBJ2-1; TRBD1 aligns across 9 bases. This CDR3 has 15 residues. J lost 6 bases, V lost 5 bases, and 8 bases had no gene match. From germline, CDR1 is MDHEN and CDR2 SYDVKM. CDR3 coding DNA: TGTGCCAGCAGTCCACTTGGACAGGGGATCAATGAGCAGTTCTTC. This codes for CASSPLGQGINEQFF. Together with reference TRBV28 and TRBJ2-1, the CDR3 gives the full variable domain: DVKVTQSSRYLVKRTGEKVFLECVQDMDHENMFWYRQDPGLGLRLIYFSYDVKMKEKGDIPEGYSVSREKKERFSLILESASTNQTSMYLCASSPLGQGINEQFFGPGTRLTVL.